The present T cell receptor beta chain was sequenced within a study of response to subunit inactivated influenza vaccine. One entry per CDR3 protein, called by TCRdb with MiXCR from the RT-PCR reads. The data show more than 700,000 distinct CDR3 sequences, less than 25% seen once. This clonotype was picked up a small number of times. Its antigen is not known. Germline CDR1 KGHDR, CDR2 SFDVKD. The CDR3 spans 14 residues. V lost 5 bases to trimming and J lost 3 bases, with 10 bases between them. Study findings and constraints: Authors suggested each seasonal influenza vaccination recruits few new T cells.

The sequencing here drew on PBMCs from blood, taken approximately 5 days after vaccination. This TCR was sampled from a man in his fifties or sixties who received an inactivated influenza vaccine. The chain recombines TRBV24-1 with TRBJ2-1, with D possibly matching TRBD2 (5 bases). CDR3: CATSASGRYNEQFF. The CDR3 DNA reads TGTGCCACCAGTGCAAGCGGACGCTACAATGAGCAGTTCTTC.